The 10 T cell receptor beta chains given below trace back to one sample, sequenced in a study of T cell changes during pregnancy in multiple sclerosis. The data were produced by immunoSEQ multiplex PCR, yet TCRdb's version contains in-frame clones alone and is incomplete. The sample has 90,000 to 130,000 clones; 90% to 95% are singletons. Sequencing used peripheral blood, obtained in the third trimester of pregnancy. Receptors originate from a female donor with multiple sclerosis, enrolled in a pregnancy study.

This clone has only a few counts. V is TRBV5-4 and J is TRBJ1-1, with D perhaps TRBD1 (5 bases). The germline V gene encodes CDR1 SGHNT and CDR2 YYREEE (reference sequence). V lost 3 bases to trimming and J lost 5 bases, with 11 bases between them. This CDR3 spans 13 amino acids. CDR3 loop: CASSYDSLTEAFF. DNA for the CDR3: TGTGCCAGCAGCTACGACAGTTTAACTGAAGCTTTCTTT.

The gene calls are TRBV4-1 and TRBJ2-1; D not resolved. This CDR3 region has 18 residues. Germline V CDR1 and CDR2: MGHRA, YSYEKL. Trimming removed 0 bases from V and 2 bases from J, with 17 bases in between. CDR3 in amino acids: CASSQDTQATSPYNEQFF. The CDR3 DNA reads as TGCGCCAGCAGCCAAGATACCCAAGCAACGAGCCCCTACAATGAGCAGTTCTTC.

The rearrangement uses TRBV11-2 and TRBJ1-1, with D maybe TRBD1 (5 bases). The V end lost 6 bases, the J end lost 7 bases, and 15 bases lay between the germline ends. Per the germline V gene, CDR1 is SGHAT and CDR2 is FQNNGV. The CDR3 covers 13 residues. The CDR3 DNA reads TGTGCCAGCAGGTGGGGCCCGGCGGTTGAAGCTTTCTTT. Translated, it gives CASRWGPAVEAFF.

The chain combines TRBV30 with TRBJ2-1; no definite D call. Trimming stripped 2 bases from V and 6 bases from J, with 5 bases between. Germline V gives CDR1 GTSNPN, CDR2 SVGIG (reference sequence). The CDR3 totals 11 residues. CDR3: CAWSFGNEQFF. CDR3 in DNA: TGTGCCTGGAGTTTCGGCAATGAGCAGTTCTTC.

The chain combines TRBV5-5 with TRBJ1-6; no reliable D call. V dropped 5 bases and J dropped 7 bases, with 10 bases sitting between them. The CDR3 has 13 amino acids. Germline V lookup: CDR1 SGHKS, CDR2 YYEKEE (reference sequence). CDR3 region: CASRSVSNSPLHF. The CDR3 coding sequence is TGTGCCAGCAGGTCCGTATCCAATTCACCCCTCCACTTT.

The chain is built from TRBV5-1 and TRBJ2-1; 9 bases line up with TRBD1. J lost 2 bases, V lost 0 bases, and 3 bases had no gene match. The CDR3 extends over 16 amino acids. Germline-derived CDR1 and CDR2 are SGHRS and YFSETQ. The chain's CDR3 is CASSLGGTGTYNEQFF. CDR3 DNA: TGCGCCAGCAGCTTGGGGGGGACAGGGACCTACAATGAGCAGTTCTTC.

This chain uses TRBV27 with TRBJ1-4; 10 positions agree with TRBD1. This CDR3 contains 15 residues. Germline CDR1 reads MNHEY; CDR2 reads SMNVEV (reference sequence). V shed 3 bases and J 8 bases; nucleotides not matched to a gene: 6. DNA for the CDR3: TGTGCCAGCAGTTTGACCGGGACAGGGGAAGAAAAACTGTTTTTT. It encodes CASSLTGTGEEKLFF.

Within the sample, this clone is medium-sized. The chain carries TRBV15 and TRBJ1-1; D possibly corresponds to TRBD1 (5 bases). V shed 1 base and J shed 1 base, with 7 bases lying between them. Germline values: CDR1 LNHNV, CDR2 YYDKDF (reference sequence). The CDR3 consists of 14 residues. The CDR3 DNA is TGTGCCACCAGCAGAGGGACACAGAACACTGAAGCTTTCTTT. The encoded protein is CATSRGTQNTEAFF. Full variable domain (missing parts from reference TRBV15 and TRBJ1-1): DAMVIQNPRYQVTQFGKPVTLSCSQTLNHNVMYWYQQKSSQAPKLLFHYYDKDFNNEADTPDNFQSRRPNTSFCFLDIRSPGLGDTAMYLCATSRGTQNTEAFFGQGTRLTVV.

This sequence joins TRBV20-1 and TRBJ1-1; D call uncertain. The ends were cut back, 7 bases at V and 6 bases at J, with 9 bases in the middle. Per the germline V gene, CDR1 is DFQATT and CDR2 is SNEGSKA (reference sequence). The CDR3 runs 10 residues. The CDR3 DNA reads TGCAGTGTTAGGTCATCTGAAGCTTTCTTT. Translating it yields CSVRSSEAFF.

The rearrangement joins TRBV18 to TRBJ2-1; 14 nucleotides align to TRBD2. V shed 4 bases and J 2 bases; nucleotides not matched to a gene: 4. Looked up from germline, CDR1 is KGHSH and CDR2 is LQKENI. The CDR3 contains 17 residues. CDR3 protein: CASSRTSGGSAYNEQFF. DNA for the CDR3: TGTGCCAGCTCACGGACTAGCGGGGGGTCCGCCTACAATGAGCAGTTCTTC.